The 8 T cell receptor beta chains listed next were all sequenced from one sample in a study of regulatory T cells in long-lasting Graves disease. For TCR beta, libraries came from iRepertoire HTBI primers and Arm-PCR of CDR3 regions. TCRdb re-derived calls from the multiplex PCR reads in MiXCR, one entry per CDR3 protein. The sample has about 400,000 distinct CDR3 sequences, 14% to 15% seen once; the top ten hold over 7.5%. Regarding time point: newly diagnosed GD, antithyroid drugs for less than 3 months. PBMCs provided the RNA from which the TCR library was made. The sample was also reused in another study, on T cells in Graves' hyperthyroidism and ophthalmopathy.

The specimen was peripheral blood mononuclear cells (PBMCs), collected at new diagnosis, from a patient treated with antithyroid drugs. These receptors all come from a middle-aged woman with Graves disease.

Here the CDR3 DNA reads TGTCTCGGGGGGGGGAATTCACCCCTCCACTTT. This codes for CLGGGNSPLHF. The chain has TRBV19 and TRBJ1-6, with D possibly matching TRBD1 (5 bases). The CDR3 sequence is 11 residues long. CDR1 is LNHDA, CDR2 SQIVND, per germline (reference sequence).

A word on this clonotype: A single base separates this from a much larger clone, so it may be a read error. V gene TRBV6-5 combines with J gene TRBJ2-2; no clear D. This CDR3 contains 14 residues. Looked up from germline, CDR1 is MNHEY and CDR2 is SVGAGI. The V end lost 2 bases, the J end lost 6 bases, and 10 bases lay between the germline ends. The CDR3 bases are TGTGCCAGCAGTTACAAGCCGTGGGCCGGGGAGCTGTTTTTT. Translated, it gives CASSYKPWAGELFF.

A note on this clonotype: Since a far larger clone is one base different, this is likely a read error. The CDR3 reads CASSGTAPNTGELFF. The CDR3 DNA is TGTGCCAGCAGTGGGACAGCCCCTAACACCGGGGAGCTGTTTTTT. The chain uses TRBV27 and TRBJ2-2; 7 bases align to TRBD1. With 5 bases clipped from V and 2 bases from J, the junction kept 5 bases outside the gene matches. The CDR3 runs 15 residues. Germline CDR1 MNHEY, CDR2 SMNVEV (reference sequence).

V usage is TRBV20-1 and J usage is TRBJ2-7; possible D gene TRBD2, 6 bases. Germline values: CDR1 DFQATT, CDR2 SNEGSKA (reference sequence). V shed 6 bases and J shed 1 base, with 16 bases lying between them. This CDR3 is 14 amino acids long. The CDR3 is CSAAGGSGSYEQYF. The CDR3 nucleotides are TGCAGTGCAGCCGGTGGTAGCGGATCCTACGAGCAGTACTTC.

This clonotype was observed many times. The CDR3 DNA is TGTGCCAGCAGTTACTCATTCGGGGCCACAGATACGCAGTATTTT. It yields the protein CASSYSFGATDTQYF. The rearrangement joins TRBV6-2 or TRBV6-3 to TRBJ2-3; D could derive from TRBD1 or TRBD2 (5 bases each). Germline-derived CDR1 and CDR2 are MNHEY and SVGEGT. CDR3 length: 15 residues. V shed 0 bases and J shed 2 bases, with 9 bases lying between them.

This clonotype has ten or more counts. This chain's CDR3 is CASRKLPRGYGETQYF. For the CDR3, the DNA is TGTGCCAGCAGAAAACTACCTAGGGGATACGGAGAGACCCAGTACTTC. The chain combines TRBV2 with TRBJ2-5; tentatively, D is TRBD1 (5 bases). Trimming took 6 bases from V and 4 from J, leaving 21 bases between them. The CDR3 has 16 amino acids. Germline CDR1 is SNHLY and CDR2 is FYNNEI. Complete variable domain (other parts from reference TRBV2 and TRBJ2-5): EPEVTQTPSHQVTQMGQEVILRCVPISNHLYFYWYRQILGQKVEFLVSFYNNEISEKSEIFDDQFSVERPDGSNFTLKIRSTKLEDSAMYFCASRKLPRGYGETQYFGPGTRLLVL.

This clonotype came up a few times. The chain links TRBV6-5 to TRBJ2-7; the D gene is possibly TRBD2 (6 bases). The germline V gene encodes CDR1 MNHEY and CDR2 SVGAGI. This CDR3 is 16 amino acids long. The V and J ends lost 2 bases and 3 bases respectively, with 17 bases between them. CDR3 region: CASSYAVPFGSYEQYF. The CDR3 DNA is TGTGCCAGCAGTTACGCAGTCCCCTTCGGGAGCTACGAGCAGTACTTC.

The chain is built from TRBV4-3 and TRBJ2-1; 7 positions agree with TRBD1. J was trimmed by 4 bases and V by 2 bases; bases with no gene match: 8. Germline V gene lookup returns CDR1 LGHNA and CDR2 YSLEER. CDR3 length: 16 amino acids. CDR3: CASSQPGQSRYNEQFF. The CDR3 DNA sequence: TGCGCCAGCAGCCAACCGGGACAGTCGAGATACAATGAGCAGTTCTTC.